Listed below are T cell receptor beta chains from one sample, sequenced in a study of response to subunit inactivated influenza vaccine. TCRdb re-derived calls from the RT-PCR reads in MiXCR, one entry per CDR3 protein. Of over 800,000 distinct CDR3 sequences in the sample, less than 25% are singletons; the top ten hold roughly 10%. Source: PBMCs from blood, taken 5 to 6 days after vaccination. These receptors were obtained from a man aged 45-65 years who received an inactivated influenza vaccine. Each CDR3 is given with its conserved first and last residue. The D gene is left open where the match is weak. Clone size is shown for a subset of rows, as once, few, many or a class of expanded clone.

clone size	D gene	V gene	J gene	CDR3 protein	CDR3 DNA
.	TRBD2	TRBV11-2	TRBJ2-2	CASSLGRRGVDTGELFF	TGTGCCAGCAGCTTAGGACGACGGGGGGTAGACACCGGGGAGCTGTTTTTT
.	TRBD1	TRBV9	TRBJ1-5	CASSVSGGRNQPQHF	TGTGCCAGCAGCGTCTCAGGGGGCCGGAATCAGCCCCAGCATTTT
few	TRBD2	TRBV20-1	TRBJ2-4	CSARAGTRNPIQYF	TGCAGTGCTAGAGCCGGGACTAGAAATCCCATTCAGTACTTC
few	.	TRBV20-1	TRBJ2-5	CSAREVAETQYF	TGCAGTGCTAGGGAGGTGGCAGAGACCCAGTACTTC
few	.	TRBV7-2	TRBJ2-1	CASSPPSNEQFF	TGTGCCAGCAGCCCACCTTCCAATGAGCAGTTCTTC
.	.	TRBV7-2	TRBJ1-1	CASSKGLGGSTEAFF	TGTGCCAGCAGCAAAGGACTGGGAGGAAGCACTGAAGCTTTCTTT
.	.	TRBV5-1	TRBJ2-1	CASSLVVVGVKNEQFF	TGCGCCAGCAGCTTGGTCGTGGTGGGAGTAAAGAATGAGCAGTTCTTC
.	.	TRBV2	TRBJ1-2	CASSEAPQGYTF	TGTGCCAGCAGTGAAGCTCCCCAGGGTTACACCTTC
.	.	TRBV7-2	TRBJ1-6	CASSFTGSPLHF	TGTGCCAGCAGCTTTACAGGATCACCCCTCCACTTT
.	.	TRBV3-1	TRBJ2-1	CASSPRGVRFYNEQFF	TGTGCCAGCAGTCCTAGGGGTGTCCGATTCTACAATGAGCAGTTCTTC
many	.	TRBV4-3	TRBJ2-2	CASSQDTGGELFF	TGCGCCAGCAGCCAAGATACAGGCGGGGAGCTGTTTTTT
few	TRBD2	TRBV7-2	TRBJ2-5	CASSLVGGASSETQYF	TGTGCCAGCAGCTTAGTCGGGGGGGCTAGCAGCGAGACCCAGTACTTC
few	.	TRBV6-2/TRBV6-3	TRBJ2-7	CASSFGALYPHEQYF	TGTGCCAGCAGTTTTGGGGCGCTCTACCCCCACGAGCAGTACTTC
.	.	TRBV7-9	TRBJ2-7	CASSPPNSLPGEQYF	TGTGCCAGCAGCCCCCCCAACTCTTTACCGGGGGAGCAGTACTTC
few	.	TRBV7-9	TRBJ2-7	CASTRGALEQYF	TGTGCCAGCACCCGGGGGGCTTTGGAGCAGTACTTC
.	.	TRBV7-2	TRBJ1-6	CASSLLTNSPLHF	TGTGCCAGCAGCTTATTGACGAATTCACCCCTCCACTTT